Presented here are 10 T cell receptor beta chains from one specimen sequenced in a study of blood T cell repertoires in COVID-19. Produced via immunoSEQ multiplex PCR; TCRdb's table is partial and in-frame only. The sample yields roughly 160,000 clones, roughly 86% seen once. Sequencing was carried out using peripheral blood. Receptor source: a man between 60 and 75 years old with COVID-19, enrolled during active disease.

This clone was seen more than once but under ten times. This sequence joins TRBV14 and TRBJ1-1, with D possibly being TRBD1 (6 bases). V was cut by 1 base and J by 4 bases, with 16 bases left in between. The CDR3 totals 16 residues. Germline assignment: CDR1 SGHDN and CDR2 FVKESK. CDR3 nucleotide sequence: TGTGCCAGCAGCCAAGCATTTCACCAGGGGTTCACTGAAGCTTTCTTT. It is translated as CASSQAFHQGFTEAFF.

The J gene is TRBJ1-2, the V gene TRBV7-6; 7 nucleotides agree with TRBD1. Trimming removed 4 bases from V and 7 bases from J; junction bases left unmatched: 6. Germline V gene sequence: CDR1 SGHVS, CDR2 FNYEAQ. There are 13 residues in the CDR3. The CDR3 region is CASSSRQGSGYTF. DNA for the CDR3: TGTGCCAGCAGCTCTCGACAGGGTTCTGGCTACACCTTC. The full variable domain, its missing parts supplied by reference TRBV7-6 and TRBJ1-2, is GAGVSQSPRYKVTKRGQDVALRCDPISGHVSLYWYRQALGQGPEFLTYFNYEAQQDKSGLPNDRFSAERPEGSISTLTIQRTEQRDSAMYRCASSSRQGSGYTFGSGTRLTVV.

This sequence joins TRBV19 and TRBJ1-3; D is undetermined. The CDR3 is made up of 13 amino acids. The V end was cut by 7 bases, the J end by 3 bases, with 10 bases between. The germline gives CDR1 LNHDA, CDR2 SQIVND (reference sequence). CDR3 loop: CASTQAGGNTIYF. For the CDR3, the DNA is TGTGCCAGTACCCAGGCCGGTGGAAACACCATATATTTT.

The rearrangement uses TRBV10-3 and TRBJ1-2; 9 bases match TRBD1. Germline V lookup: CDR1 ENHRY, CDR2 SYGVKD. This CDR3 comprises 14 residues. The trim removed 3 bases at V and 9 bases at J, leaving 8 bases unmatched. This chain's CDR3 is CAISDPGQGGSYTF. The CDR3, as DNA: TGTGCCATCAGTGACCCGGGACAGGGTGGTAGCTACACCTTC.

This chain connects TRBV11-3 to TRBJ1-2, with a weak D call TRBD1 (6 bases). Germline CDR1 SGHNT, CDR2 YENEEA. V gave up 4 bases and J gave up 7 bases, with 7 bases separating them. The CDR3 spans 11 residues. The CDR3 nucleotides read TGTGCCAGCAGCTCAGGGGTTGGCTACACCTTC. Its translation is CASSSGVGYTF.

V gene TRBV6-5 combines with J gene TRBJ2-3; 7 positions match TRBD1. The CDR3 sequence is 15 residues long. The V segment lost 8 bases and the J segment 2 bases; nucleotides outside the gene matches: 10. Germline CDR1 reads MNHEY; CDR2 reads SVGAGI. CDR3 residues: CASARETGFTDTQYF. The CDR3, as DNA: TGTGCCAGCGCCCGAGAGACAGGGTTCACAGATACGCAGTATTTT.

This chain uses TRBV15 with TRBJ2-7; 10 positions agree with TRBD1. V trimming: 1 base; J trimming: 2 bases; junction bases outside the gene matches: 5. Germline V CDR1 and CDR2: LNHNV, YYDKDF (reference sequence). The CDR3 totals 16 residues. CDR3 coding DNA: TGTGCCACCAGCAGAGTGAGGACAGGGGGTACCTACGAGCAGTACTTC. It translates to CATSRVRTGGTYEQYF.

The chain carries TRBV7-2 and TRBJ1-2; 11 bases are a match to TRBD1. V lost 5 bases, J lost 3 bases, and 5 bases stayed unmatched. Germline V gene sequence: CDR1 SGHTA, CDR2 FQGNSA. This CDR3 has 15 amino acids. The DNA of the CDR3 is TGTGCCAGCAGCCCCGGGACAGGGGGATACTATGGCTACACCTTC. Residues: CASSPGTGGYYGYTF.

The chain uses TRBV5-1 and TRBJ1-2; tentative D call: TRBD1 (6 bases). In germline, CDR1 is SGHRS, CDR2 YFSETQ. Trimming took off 3 bases at V and 4 bases at J, with 25 bases between the two ends. This CDR3 comprises 18 residues. CDR3 sequence: CASSSTRPRQAASYGYTF. In DNA form, the CDR3 reads TGCGCCAGCAGCTCCACCCGCCCAAGACAGGCCGCGTCCTATGGCTACACCTTC.

The chain's CDR3 is CASSFVGFSAGANYGYTF. CDR3 sequence (DNA): TGTGCCAGCAGCTTCGTTGGATTTTCGGCAGGGGCAAACTATGGCTACACCTTC. The rearrangement links TRBV7-8 to TRBJ1-2, with D tentatively TRBD1 (6 bases). The CDR3 length is 18 residues. The germline V gene has CDR1 SGHVS and CDR2 FQNEAQ. Trimming took off 3 bases at V and 2 bases at J, with 22 bases between the two ends. The full variable domain, completed using reference TRBV7-8 and TRBJ1-2, is GAGVSQSPRYKVAKRGQDVALRCDPISGHVSLFWYQQALGQGPEFLTYFQNEAQLDKSGLPSDRFFAERPEGSVSTLKIQRTQQEDSAVYLCASSFVGFSAGANYGYTFGSGTRLTVV.